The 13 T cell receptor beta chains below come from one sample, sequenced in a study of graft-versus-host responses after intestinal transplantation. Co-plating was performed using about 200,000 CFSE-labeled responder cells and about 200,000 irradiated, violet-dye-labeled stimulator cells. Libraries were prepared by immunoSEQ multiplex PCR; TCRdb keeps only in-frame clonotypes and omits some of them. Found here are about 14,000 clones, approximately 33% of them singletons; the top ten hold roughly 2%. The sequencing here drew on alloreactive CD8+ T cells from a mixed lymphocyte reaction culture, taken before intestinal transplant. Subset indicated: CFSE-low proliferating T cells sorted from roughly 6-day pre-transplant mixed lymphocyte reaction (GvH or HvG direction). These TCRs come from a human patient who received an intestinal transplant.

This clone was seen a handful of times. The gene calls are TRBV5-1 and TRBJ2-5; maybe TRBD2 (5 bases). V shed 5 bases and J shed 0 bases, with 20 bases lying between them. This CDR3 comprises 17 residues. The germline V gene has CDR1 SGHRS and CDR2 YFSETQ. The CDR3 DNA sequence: TGCGCCAGCAGTTCCAGCGTATCTAGCACCCACCAAGAGACCCAGTACTTC. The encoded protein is CASSSSVSSTHQETQYF.

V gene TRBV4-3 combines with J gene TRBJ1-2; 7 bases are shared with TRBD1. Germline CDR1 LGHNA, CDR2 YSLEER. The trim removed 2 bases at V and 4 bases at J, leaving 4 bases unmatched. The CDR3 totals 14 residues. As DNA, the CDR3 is TGCGCCAGCAGCCAATGGACAGGCGGCTATGGCTACACCTTC. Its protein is CASSQWTGGYGYTF.

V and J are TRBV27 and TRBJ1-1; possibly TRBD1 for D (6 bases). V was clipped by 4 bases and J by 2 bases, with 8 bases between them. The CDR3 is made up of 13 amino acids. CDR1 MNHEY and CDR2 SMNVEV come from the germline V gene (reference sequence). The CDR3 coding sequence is TGTGCCAGCAGTTGGGGGCCCAACACTGAAGCTTTCTTT. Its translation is CASSWGPNTEAFF.

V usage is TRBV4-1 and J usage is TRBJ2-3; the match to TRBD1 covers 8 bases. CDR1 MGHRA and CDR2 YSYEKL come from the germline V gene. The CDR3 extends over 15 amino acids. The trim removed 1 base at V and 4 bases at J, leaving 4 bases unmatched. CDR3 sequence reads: CASSQGTGSADTQYF. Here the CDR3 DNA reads TGCGCCAGCAGCCAAGGGACAGGGTCCGCAGATACGCAGTATTTT.

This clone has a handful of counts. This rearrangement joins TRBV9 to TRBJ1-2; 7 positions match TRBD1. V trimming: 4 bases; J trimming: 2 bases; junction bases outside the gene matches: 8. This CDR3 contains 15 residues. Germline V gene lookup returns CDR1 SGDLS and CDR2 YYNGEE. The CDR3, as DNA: TGTGCCAGCAGCCTTGAACAGGGGCCCAACTATGGCTACACCTTC. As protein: CASSLEQGPNYGYTF.

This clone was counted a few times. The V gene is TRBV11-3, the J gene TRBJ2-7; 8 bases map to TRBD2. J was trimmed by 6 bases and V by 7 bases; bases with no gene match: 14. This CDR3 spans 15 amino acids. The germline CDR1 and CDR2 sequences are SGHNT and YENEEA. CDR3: CASTESGGSAPEQYF. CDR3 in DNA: TGTGCCAGCACCGAAAGCGGGGGCTCCGCCCCCGAGCAGTACTTC.

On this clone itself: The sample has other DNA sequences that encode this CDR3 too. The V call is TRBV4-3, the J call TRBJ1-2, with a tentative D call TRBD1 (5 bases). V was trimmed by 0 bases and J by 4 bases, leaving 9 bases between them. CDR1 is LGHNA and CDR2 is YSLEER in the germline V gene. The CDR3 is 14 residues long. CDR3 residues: CASSQDRGGYGYTF. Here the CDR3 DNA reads TGCGCCAGCAGCCAAGATCGGGGGGGCTATGGCTACACCTTC.

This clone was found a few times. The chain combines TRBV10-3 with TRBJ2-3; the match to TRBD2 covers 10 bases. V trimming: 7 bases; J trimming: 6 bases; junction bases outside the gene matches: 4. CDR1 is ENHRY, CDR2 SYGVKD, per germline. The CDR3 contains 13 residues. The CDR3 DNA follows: TGTGCCATCAAAGCGGGGGGGCCCGATACGCAGTATTTT. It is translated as CAIKAGGPDTQYF.

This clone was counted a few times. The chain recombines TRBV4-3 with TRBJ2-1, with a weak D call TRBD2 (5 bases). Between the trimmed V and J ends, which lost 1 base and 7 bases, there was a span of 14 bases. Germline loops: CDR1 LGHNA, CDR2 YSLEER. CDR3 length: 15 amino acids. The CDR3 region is CASSQGTGSGNEQFF. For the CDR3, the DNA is TGCGCCAGCAGCCAAGGAACTGGGTCGGGGAATGAGCAGTTCTTC.

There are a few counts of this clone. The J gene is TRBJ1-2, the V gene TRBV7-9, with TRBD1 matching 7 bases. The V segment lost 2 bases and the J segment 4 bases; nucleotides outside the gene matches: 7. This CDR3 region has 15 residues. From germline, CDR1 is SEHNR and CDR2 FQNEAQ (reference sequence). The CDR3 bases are TGTGCCAGCAGCTTACCCGGGACAGTCTTCTATGGCTACACCTTC. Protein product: CASSLPGTVFYGYTF.

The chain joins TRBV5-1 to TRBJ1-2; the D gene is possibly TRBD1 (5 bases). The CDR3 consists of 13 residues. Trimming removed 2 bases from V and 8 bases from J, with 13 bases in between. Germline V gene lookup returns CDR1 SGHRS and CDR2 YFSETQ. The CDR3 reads CASSLTGLEGYTF. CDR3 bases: TGCGCCAGCAGCTTAACGGGACTAGAGGGCTACACCTTC. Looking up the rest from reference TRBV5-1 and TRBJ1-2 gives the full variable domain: KAGVTQTPRYLIKTRGQQVTLSCSPISGHRSVSWYQQTPGQGLQFLFEYFSETQRNKGNFPGRFSGRQFSNSRSEMNVSTLELGDSALYLCASSLTGLEGYTFGSGTRLTVV.

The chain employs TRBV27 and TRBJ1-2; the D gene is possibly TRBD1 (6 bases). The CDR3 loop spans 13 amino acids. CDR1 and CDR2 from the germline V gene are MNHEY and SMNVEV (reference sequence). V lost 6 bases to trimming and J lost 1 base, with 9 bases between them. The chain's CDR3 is CASRSGVNYGYTF. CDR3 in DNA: TGTGCCAGCAGGTCAGGGGTTAACTATGGCTACACCTTC.

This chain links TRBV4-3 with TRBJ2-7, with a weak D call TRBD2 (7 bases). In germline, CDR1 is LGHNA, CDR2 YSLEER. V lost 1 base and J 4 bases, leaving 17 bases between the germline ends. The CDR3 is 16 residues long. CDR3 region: CASSQVRGGEMYEQYF. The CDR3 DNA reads TGCGCCAGCAGCCAAGTTAGGGGGGGCGAAATGTACGAGCAGTACTTC.